Listed below are T cell receptor beta chains from one sample, sequenced in a study of beta chain features in type 1 diabetes. Using immunoSEQ multiplex PCR, the repertoire was profiled, and TCRdb retains in-frame clones only, with some absent. The sample carries 900,000 or so clones, 15% to 20% recorded once. The material sequenced was naive CD4+ T cells from blood. Receptors originate from a woman between 18 and 29 years old in good health. Both conserved end residues are part of each CDR3. D genes are given only for firm matches. Expanded clones get a size class; other rows say once, few or many, or leave the size out.

CDR3aa: CASLLTGLATDTQYF
CDR3nt: TGTGCCAGCCTACTAACGGGACTAGCTACAGATACGCAGTATTTT
d_gene: TRBD2
v_gene: TRBV7-8
j_gene: TRBJ2-3
abundance: -

CDR3aa: CASSPPTDTQYF
CDR3nt: TGTGCCAGCAGTCCCCCCACCGATACGCAGTATTTT
d_gene: -
v_gene: TRBV7-2
j_gene: TRBJ2-3
abundance: few

CDR3aa: CASSSKGRAGEETQYF
CDR3nt: TGTGCCAGCAGCTCCAAAGGGAGAGCGGGCGAAGAGACCCAGTACTTC
d_gene: -
v_gene: TRBV11-2
j_gene: TRBJ2-5
abundance: few

CDR3aa: CSVSLDLNQPQHF
CDR3nt: TGCAGCGTTTCCTTGGATTTGAATCAGCCCCAGCATTTT
d_gene: -
v_gene: TRBV29-1
j_gene: TRBJ1-5
abundance: few

CDR3aa: CASSPLERTRRVDTQYF
CDR3nt: TGTGCCAGCTCACCACTTGAGAGAACCAGGCGCGTAGATACGCAGTATTTT
d_gene: -
v_gene: TRBV18
j_gene: TRBJ2-3
abundance: few

CDR3aa: CASSTGLAGVTQYF
CDR3nt: TGTGCCAGCAGCACGGGACTAGCGGGAGTGACCCAGTACTTC
d_gene: TRBD2
v_gene: TRBV14
j_gene: TRBJ2-5
abundance: -

CDR3aa: CASSNAGGLETQYF
CDR3nt: TGTGCCAGTAGTAACGCGGGAGGGTTGGAGACCCAGTACTTC
d_gene: TRBD2
v_gene: TRBV19
j_gene: TRBJ2-5
abundance: -

CDR3aa: CASTSGRAPVEQYF
CDR3nt: TGTGCCAGCACTAGCGGGAGGGCCCCGGTAGAGCAGTACTTC
d_gene: TRBD2
v_gene: TRBV7-9
j_gene: TRBJ2-7
abundance: -

CDR3aa: CASTADRLAKNIQYF
CDR3nt: TGTGCCAGCACTGCGGACAGATTGGCCAAAAACATTCAGTACTTC
d_gene: -
v_gene: TRBV2
j_gene: TRBJ2-4
abundance: many

CDR3aa: CASSPGGTATYNEQFF
CDR3nt: TGTGCCAGCTCACCAGGCGGAACGGCCACCTACAATGAGCAGTTCTTC
d_gene: -
v_gene: TRBV18
j_gene: TRBJ2-1
abundance: few

CDR3aa: CASSGEYGGAGVKWAQYF
CDR3nt: TGTGCCAGCAGTGGAGAGTATGGTGGGGCGGGAGTTAAATGGGCCCAGTACTTC
d_gene: TRBD2
v_gene: TRBV2
j_gene: TRBJ2-5
abundance: few

CDR3aa: CASKGGQGNQPQHF
CDR3nt: TGTGCCAGCAAAGGAGGACAGGGGAATCAGCCCCAGCATTTT
d_gene: TRBD1
v_gene: TRBV2
j_gene: TRBJ1-5
abundance: few

CDR3aa: CASQRLAGVPGELFF
CDR3nt: TGTGCCTCTCAAAGACTAGCGGGAGTCCCCGGGGAGCTGTTTTTT
d_gene: TRBD2
v_gene: TRBV6-1
j_gene: TRBJ2-2
abundance: few

CDR3aa: CSVSRGREQYF
CDR3nt: TGCAGCGTGTCGAGAGGGCGCGAGCAGTACTTC
d_gene: -
v_gene: TRBV29-1
j_gene: TRBJ2-7
abundance: few

CDR3aa: CASSPGASGNQEQFF
CDR3nt: TGTGCCAGCAGCCCGGGCGCTAGCGGGAATCAGGAGCAGTTCTTC
d_gene: TRBD2
v_gene: TRBV11-3
j_gene: TRBJ2-1
abundance: -

CDR3aa: CASSPGHANYGYTF
CDR3nt: TGCGCCAGCAGCCCAGGACATGCTAACTATGGCTACACCTTC
d_gene: -
v_gene: TRBV5-1
j_gene: TRBJ1-2
abundance: -

CDR3aa: CASSALGQPQHF
CDR3nt: TGTGCCAGTAGTGCCCTGGGGCAGCCCCAGCATTTT
d_gene: -
v_gene: TRBV19
j_gene: TRBJ1-5
abundance: few

CDR3aa: CTNRTSEKLFF
CDR3nt: TGCACCAACCGGACAAGCGAAAAACTGTTTTTT
d_gene: -
v_gene: TRBV1
j_gene: TRBJ1-4
abundance: -

CDR3aa: CASRSRGPRMGTQYF
CDR3nt: TGTGCCAGCAGGAGCCGGGGACCCCGGATGGGGACCCAGTACTTC
d_gene: -
v_gene: TRBV7-2
j_gene: TRBJ2-5
abundance: -

CDR3aa: CASSPYRPTGGTDTQYF
CDR3nt: TGTGCCAGCTCACCATATCGTCCAACAGGAGGCACAGATACGCAGTATTTT
d_gene: -
v_gene: TRBV18
j_gene: TRBJ2-3
abundance: few

CDR3aa: CASSLASSGNTGELFF
CDR3nt: TGTGCCAGCAGCTTAGCCTCAAGCGGGAACACCGGGGAGCTGTTTTTT
d_gene: -
v_gene: TRBV7-2
j_gene: TRBJ2-2
abundance: few

CDR3aa: CASSHPHKTGGGKTEAFF
CDR3nt: TGCGCCAGCAGCCACCCTCATAAGACAGGGGGCGGGAAAACTGAAGCTTTCTTT
d_gene: TRBD1
v_gene: TRBV7-2
j_gene: TRBJ1-1
abundance: -

CDR3aa: CASSLAPVQETQYF
CDR3nt: TGTGCCAGCAGCTTAGCCCCGGTCCAAGAGACCCAGTACTTC
d_gene: -
v_gene: TRBV7-2
j_gene: TRBJ2-5
abundance: -

CDR3aa: CASSLIVPSGTYNEQFF
CDR3nt: TGTGCCAGCAGCCTAATCGTCCCTAGCGGAACCTACAATGAGCAGTTCTTC
d_gene: TRBD2
v_gene: TRBV5-6
j_gene: TRBJ2-1
abundance: -

CDR3aa: CASSESTSGRETQYF
CDR3nt: TGTGCCAGCAGTGAATCGACTAGCGGGAGGGAGACCCAGTACTTC
d_gene: TRBD2
v_gene: TRBV2
j_gene: TRBJ2-5
abundance: few

CDR3aa: CASSLKDWYNEQFF
CDR3nt: TGTGCCAGCAGTCTCAAGGATTGGTACAATGAGCAGTTCTTC
d_gene: -
v_gene: TRBV27
j_gene: TRBJ2-1
abundance: -

CDR3aa: CASSSGQVIQGETQYF
CDR3nt: TGTGCCAGCAGCTCGGGACAGGTTATTCAAGGGGAGACCCAGTACTTC
d_gene: TRBD1
v_gene: TRBV7-8
j_gene: TRBJ2-5
abundance: few

CDR3aa: CASSHPTRTSSADTQYF
CDR3nt: TGTGCCAGCAGCCACCCGACTCGGACTAGCTCCGCAGATACGCAGTATTTT
d_gene: TRBD2
v_gene: TRBV4-2
j_gene: TRBJ2-3
abundance: -

CDR3aa: CASSLGEVGSNQPQHF
CDR3nt: TGTGCCAGCAGCTTAGGGGAGGTCGGTAGCAATCAGCCCCAGCATTTT
d_gene: -
v_gene: TRBV5-8
j_gene: TRBJ1-5
abundance: few

CDR3aa: CASSSIRYEQYF
CDR3nt: TGTGCCAGCAGCTCGATCCGCTACGAGCAGTACTTC
d_gene: -
v_gene: TRBV7-9
j_gene: TRBJ2-7
abundance: -

CDR3aa: CASSAGPGRYNEQFF
CDR3nt: TGTGCCAGCAGCGCCGGTCCCGGGCGGTACAATGAGCAGTTCTTC
d_gene: -
v_gene: TRBV9
j_gene: TRBJ2-1
abundance: -

CDR3aa: CASSLSGDTYEQYF
CDR3nt: TGTGCCAGCAGTTTATCAGGGGATACCTACGAGCAGTACTTC
d_gene: -
v_gene: TRBV27
j_gene: TRBJ2-7
abundance: -

CDR3aa: CASSPAGMDTQYF
CDR3nt: TGTGCCAGCAGCCCCGCAGGGATGGATACGCAGTATTTT
d_gene: -
v_gene: TRBV7-2
j_gene: TRBJ2-3
abundance: -

CDR3aa: CASSPLAELFF
CDR3nt: TGTGCCAGCAGTCCATTGGCGGAACTGTTTTTT
d_gene: -
v_gene: TRBV6-6
j_gene: TRBJ1-4
abundance: few

CDR3aa: CASSFRTGGRETQYF
CDR3nt: TGTGCCAGCAGTTTCCGGACAGGGGGGAGAGAGACCCAGTACTTC
d_gene: TRBD1
v_gene: TRBV28
j_gene: TRBJ2-5
abundance: -

CDR3aa: CASKGGHTGELFF
CDR3nt: TGTGCCAGCAAAGGGGGTCACACCGGGGAGCTGTTTTTT
d_gene: -
v_gene: TRBV2
j_gene: TRBJ2-2
abundance: -

CDR3aa: CASSLGGRAPETQYF
CDR3nt: TGTGCCAGCAGCTTAGGCGGGAGGGCCCCGGAGACCCAGTACTTC
d_gene: TRBD2
v_gene: TRBV7-9
j_gene: TRBJ2-5
abundance: few

CDR3aa: CASSQVLRDTEAFF
CDR3nt: TGCGCCAGCAGCCAAGTGCTGAGGGACACTGAAGCTTTCTTT
d_gene: -
v_gene: TRBV4-1
j_gene: TRBJ1-1
abundance: -

CDR3aa: CASSYSAITYEQYF
CDR3nt: TGTGCCAGCAGTTACTCGGCGATTACCTACGAGCAGTACTTC
d_gene: -
v_gene: TRBV6-6
j_gene: TRBJ2-7
abundance: few

CDR3aa: CASSQGSGGDNEQFF
CDR3nt: TGCGCCAGCAGCCAAGGTAGCGGGGGGGACAATGAGCAGTTCTTC
d_gene: TRBD2
v_gene: TRBV4-3
j_gene: TRBJ2-1
abundance: -

CDR3aa: CASSYSPQPQHF
CDR3nt: TGTGCCAGCAGTTACTCTCCGCAGCCCCAGCATTTT
d_gene: -
v_gene: TRBV6-5
j_gene: TRBJ1-5
abundance: few

CDR3aa: CASSPPGLAGTGELFF
CDR3nt: TGTGCCAGCTCACCCCCGGGACTAGCGGGTACCGGGGAGCTGTTTTTT
d_gene: TRBD2
v_gene: TRBV18
j_gene: TRBJ2-2
abundance: -

CDR3aa: CASRASTGLADTDTQYF
CDR3nt: TGTGCCAGTAGAGCGAGTACGGGACTAGCCGACACAGATACGCAGTATTTT
d_gene: TRBD2
v_gene: TRBV19
j_gene: TRBJ2-3
abundance: -

CDR3aa: CASSRLTTTNEKLFF
CDR3nt: TGTGCCAGCAGCCGATTGACAACAACTAATGAAAAACTGTTTTTT
d_gene: -
v_gene: TRBV11-2
j_gene: TRBJ1-4
abundance: -